Below are 19 T cell receptor beta chains sequenced from a single sample in a study of OX40 agonist ivuxolimab in advanced cancers. Sequencing was performed with immunoSEQ multiplex PCR; in TCRdb, only in-frame clones are kept and a portion is missing. The top ten clones hold approximately 20% of a sample with about 35,000 clones, around 74% of them seen once. The material was CD4+ or CD8+ T cells sorted from blood, obtained in a trial of the OX40 agonist ivuxolimab. The receptors derive from an adult with an advanced solid tumor such as melanoma, head and neck, liver or kidney cancer.

This sequence joins TRBV6-1 and TRBJ2-7; 7 positions match TRBD1. The CDR3 has 15 amino acids. V shed 6 bases, J shed 6 bases, and the junction held 14 bases outside the gene matches. Per germline, CDR1 MNHNS and CDR2 SASEGT. The CDR3 region is CASRQYSGTEFEQYV. Here the CDR3 DNA reads TGTGCCAGCAGGCAATATTCCGGGACAGAGTTCGAGCAGTACGTC.

The V call is TRBV7-9, the J call TRBJ2-5; D may correspond to TRBD1 or TRBD2 (6 bases each). There are 16 residues in the CDR3. Germline V CDR1 and CDR2: SEHNR, FQNEAQ (reference sequence). Trimming removed 3 bases at V and 0 bases at J, with 14 bases between. CDR3 sequence: CASSFGGGHNQETQYF. As DNA, the CDR3 is TGTGCCAGCAGCTTTGGAGGGGGACACAACCAAGAGACCCAGTACTTC.

V and J are TRBV2 and TRBJ1-4, with D possibly being TRBD1 (6 bases). V lost 6 bases, J lost 7 bases, and 12 bases lay in between. The CDR3 length is 13 residues. Germline values: CDR1 SNHLY, CDR2 FYNNEI. CDR3 residues: CASSLNRAEKLFF. The CDR3 DNA sequence: TGTGCCAGCAGCCTAAACAGGGCTGAAAAACTGTTTTTT. The full variable domain, rest sourced from reference TRBV2 and TRBJ1-4, is EPEVTQTPSHQVTQMGQEVILRCVPISNHLYFYWYRQILGQKVEFLVSFYNNEISEKSEIFDDQFSVERPDGSNFTLKIRSTKLEDSAMYFCASSLNRAEKLFFGSGTQLSVL.

This chain uses TRBV6-5 with TRBJ2-7; TRBD2 matches at 13 bases. The CDR3 runs 15 residues. J lost 5 bases, V lost 4 bases, and 5 bases had no gene match. CDR1 is MNHEY, CDR2 SVGAGI, per germline. The CDR3 protein is CASSSGLAGEHEQYV. The CDR3 nucleotides read TGTGCCAGCAGTTCCGGACTAGCGGGGGAGCACGAGCAGTACGTC.

This clone turned up a few times. The gene calls are TRBV7-9 and TRBJ2-7, with no clear D. This CDR3 comprises 11 residues. Germline V gene lookup returns CDR1 SEHNR and CDR2 FQNEAQ (reference sequence). Trimming stripped 3 bases from V and 6 bases from J, with 6 bases between. The CDR3 DNA sequence: TGTGCCAGCAGCTTCGGTCTCGAGCAGTACTTC. Translating gives CASSFGLEQYF.

This clone was detected many times. This sequence joins TRBV11-1 and TRBJ2-7; the D is unclear. V was cut by 6 bases and J by 6 bases, with 12 bases left in between. There are 12 residues in the CDR3. Germline CDR1 and CDR2: SGHAT and FQDESV (reference sequence). CDR3 DNA: TGTGCCAGCAGTACCGGGTCCCCCGAGCAGTACTTC. Its translation is CASSTGSPEQYF.

The rearrangement uses TRBV19 and TRBJ1-1; the D gene is possibly TRBD1 (6 bases). Trimming removed 4 bases from V and 1 base from J, with 10 bases in between. CDR1 is LNHDA and CDR2 is SQIVND in the germline V gene (reference sequence). CDR3 length equals 14 residues. Written as DNA, the CDR3 is TGTGCCAGTAGTACGAGGGGGTCGAACACTGAAGCTTTCTTT. Its protein product is CASSTRGSNTEAFF.

V and J are TRBV19 and TRBJ1-1; D perhaps matches TRBD1 (6 bases). The V and J ends lost 5 bases and 1 base respectively, with 17 bases between them. CDR3 length: 16 amino acids. CDR1 and CDR2 (germline): LNHDA, SQIVND (reference sequence). The CDR3 spells CASSSGAGAGNTEAFF. CDR3 sequence (DNA): TGTGCCAGTAGTTCTGGGGCAGGGGCGGGGAACACTGAAGCTTTCTTT.

This clone was observed a handful of times. The rearrangement uses TRBV5-5 and TRBJ2-7; unclear D gene. V gave up 1 base and J gave up 5 bases, with 7 bases separating them. The germline V gene encodes CDR1 SGHKS and CDR2 YYEKEE (reference sequence). CDR3 size: 12 residues. CDR3 sequence (DNA): TGTGCCAGCAGCTTGTTTCTGGACGAGCAGTACGTC. Protein product: CASSLFLDEQYV.

The V gene is TRBV12-5, the J gene TRBJ1-4; 7 bases map to TRBD1. With 5 bases clipped from V and 8 bases from J, the junction kept 5 bases outside the gene matches. The CDR3 totals 13 residues. Germline V gene lookup returns CDR1 LGHNT and CDR2 FRNRAP. CDR3 region: CASGLTGVEKLFF. The CDR3 DNA is TGTGCTAGTGGTCTCACAGGGGTAGAAAAACTGTTTTTT.

The chain links TRBV9 to TRBJ2-5; TRBD2 aligns across 10 bases. The junction had 12 bases not matched to a gene; V was cut back by 4 bases and J by 9 bases. The CDR3 spans 15 residues. Germline-derived CDR1 and CDR2 are SGDLS and YYNGEE. The CDR3 protein is CASSFTGTSEGAQYF. In DNA, the CDR3 is TGTGCCAGCAGCTTCACCGGGACTAGCGAGGGAGCCCAGTACTTC.

This clone came up once. The chain is built from TRBV11-2 and TRBJ2-5; D gene uncertain. The CDR3 has 13 amino acids. The germline gives CDR1 SGHAT, CDR2 FQNNGV. Trimming left V 2 bases short and J 4 bases short, with 8 bases between. CDR3 amino acids: CASSLIPTETQYF. The DNA for the CDR3 is TGTGCCAGCAGCTTAATTCCAACAGAGACCCAGTACTTC. Looking up the rest from reference TRBV11-2 and TRBJ2-5 gives the full variable domain: EAGVAQSPRYKIIEKRQSVAFWCNPISGHATLYWYQQILGQGPKLLIQFQNNGVVDDSQLPKDRFSAERLKGVDSTLKIQPAKLEDSAVYLCASSLIPTETQYFGPGTRLLVL.

The chain is built from TRBV7-2 and TRBJ2-2; TRBD1 matches at 8 bases. CDR3 length: 16 residues. The germline gives CDR1 SGHTA, CDR2 FQGNSA. V dropped 2 bases and J dropped 7; count of bases not matched to a gene: 9. This CDR3 is CASSLTRGRGRGELFF. DNA for the CDR3: TGTGCCAGCAGCTTAACCCGGGGCAGGGGGCGCGGGGAGCTGTTTTTT.

This chain's CDR3 is CASSSGGRETQYF. CDR3 DNA sequence: TGCGCCAGCAGCTCCGGGGGGCGAGAGACCCAGTACTTC. This sequence joins TRBV5-1 and TRBJ2-5, with D possibly TRBD2 on 7 matching bases. V was shortened by 3 bases and J by 4 bases, with 10 bases between the two germline ends. CDR1 is SGHRS, CDR2 YFSETQ, per germline. The CDR3 consists of 13 residues.

The chain has TRBV10-3 and TRBJ1-5; D is unresolved. V was trimmed by 0 bases and J by 7 bases, leaving 13 bases between them. Germline CDR1 reads ENHRY; CDR2 reads SYGVKD. CDR3 length: 15 amino acids. DNA for the CDR3: TGTGCCATCAGTGAGTCGGTAGGGTACGAGCAGCCCCAGCATTTT. Its protein product is CAISESVGYEQPQHF.

CDR3 sequence reads: CATIPRYNEQFF. Written as DNA, the CDR3 is TGCGCCACCATCCCACGTTACAATGAGCAGTTCTTC. The rearrangement links TRBV10-2 to TRBJ2-1; D is undetermined. CDR3 length: 12 amino acids. Germline CDR1 is WSHSY and CDR2 is SAAADI. Trimming removed 10 bases at V and 4 bases at J, with 11 bases between.

The chain joins TRBV21-1 to TRBJ2-3; the D segment call TRBD1 is taken from the table without a DNA check. TRBV21-1 is given as a pseudogene. The CDR3 has 15 amino acids. CDR3 region: CASSGTITQGDTQYF. The CDR3 nucleotides are TGTGCCAGCAGCGGCACTATTACACAGGGTGATACGCAGTATTTT.

This chain connects TRBV5-5 to TRBJ2-7; a weak D match, TRBD2 (5 bases). CDR1 and CDR2 (germline): SGHKS, YYEKEE (reference sequence). The V gene lost 4 bases and the J gene lost 6 bases, with 17 bases spanning the gap. The CDR3 length is 14 residues. This chain's CDR3 is CASSREGPLVEQYF. In DNA, the CDR3 is TGTGCCAGCAGCCGGGAAGGGCCTCTCGTCGAGCAGTACTTC. The full variable domain, with the rest looked up from reference TRBV5-5 and TRBJ2-7, is DAGVTQSPTHLIKTRGQQVTLRCSPISGHKSVSWYQQVLGQGPQFIFQYYEKEERGRGNFPDRFSARQFPNYSSELNVNALLLGDSALYLCASSREGPLVEQYFGPGTRLTVT.

The rearrangement joins TRBV5-5 to TRBJ2-1; no definite D call. This CDR3 comprises 16 residues. Germline-derived CDR1 and CDR2 are SGHKS and YYEKEE (reference sequence). V lost 5 bases and J 0 bases, leaving 15 bases between the germline ends. The CDR3 bases are TGTGCCAGCAGTCCAGTCGGTCTCCCCTCCTACAATGAGCAGTTCTTC. It codes for CASSPVGLPSYNEQFF.